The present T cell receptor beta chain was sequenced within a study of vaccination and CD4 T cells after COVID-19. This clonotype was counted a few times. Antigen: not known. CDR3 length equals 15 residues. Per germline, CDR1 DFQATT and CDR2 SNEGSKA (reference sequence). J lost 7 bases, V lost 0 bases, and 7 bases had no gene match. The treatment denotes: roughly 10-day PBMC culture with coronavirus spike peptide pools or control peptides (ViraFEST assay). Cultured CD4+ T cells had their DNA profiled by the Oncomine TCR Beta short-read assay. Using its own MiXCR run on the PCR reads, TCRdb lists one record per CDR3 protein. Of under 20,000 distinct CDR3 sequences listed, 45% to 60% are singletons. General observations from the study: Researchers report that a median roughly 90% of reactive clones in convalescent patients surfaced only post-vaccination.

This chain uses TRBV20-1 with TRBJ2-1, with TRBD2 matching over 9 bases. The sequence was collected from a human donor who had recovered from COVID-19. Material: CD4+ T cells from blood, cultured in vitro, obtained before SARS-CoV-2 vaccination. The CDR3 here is CSARDPSGNGNEQFF. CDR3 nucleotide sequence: TGCAGTGCTAGAGATCCTAGCGGGAATGGGAATGAGCAGTTCTTC.